This T cell receptor (beta chain) was found in a study of blood T cell repertoires in COVID-19 (dated by TCRdb to the early 2020s). About the study as a whole: Samples covering the acute and convalescent phases of COVID-19 were provided by collaborators in the United States, Italy and Spain. The material from the prospective study consisted of cDNA or gDNA derived from T cells, B-cell-depleted T cells, or PBMCs. Deeply sampled blood TCRbeta repertoires from subjects exposed to, actively infected with, or recovered from COVID-19 were included in the dataset. The repertoires were released in a freely available public database meant as a resource for research on the immune response to SARS-CoV-2. Samples came from the ongoing ImmuneRACE study (first 160 participants) plus 1,254 subjects from 6 global collaborators. Sample metadata almost always included a de-identified subject ID, COVID-19 status, age in years and sex. Where available, HLA class I and class II types were taken from metadata supplied by the sample provider and were not determined by assay-based typing. Study-wide conclusions, independent of this receptor: Clinical and demographic metadata were provided uncurated, with the amount varying by source and participant.

TCRbeta CDR3 regions were amplified from genomic DNA by means of the immunoSEQ Assay, a bias-controlled multiplex PCR. The study's processing was this. Nucleated cell counts per sample were estimated from amplification of reference gene primers within the assay. To quantify the absolute abundance of each unique TCRbeta CDR3 rearrangement, sequence reads were collapsed and filtered. For each sample, productive Simpson clonality was calculated as the square root of Simpson's diversity index over productive rearrangements. Entries here come from immuneACCESS through TCRdb and include only in-frame sequences with V and J called. Some clones fail to appear in such tables; in the studies checked, an unresolved V gene covers under half of the shortfall, and the cause of the remainder is unknown. The V and J calls and clone size were taken over from that table, and D and trimming were inferred from the DNA. Recorded for this sample are 70,000 or so clones; roughly 80% of them occurred a single time. Of the sample, around 9.6% is held by the ten largest clones.

The collaborating institutions used their own protocols to collect whole blood in K2EDTA tubes. For TCRbeta analysis, collaborator samples were shipped as frozen whole blood, as isolated PBMCs, or as DNA extracted from either sample type. The CDR3 holds 14 amino acids from the cysteine to the phenylalanine. Only the CDR3 portion is preserved as DNA: 42 bases, with reading frame beginning at the first base. Based on the germline V gene (reference sequence), the CDR1 and CDR2 sequences are WNHNN and SYGVQD. Germline trimming amounts to 4 bases on V and 6 bases on J, with 8 as the count of junction bases outside the gene matches. Concerning this clone itself: No cognate antigen has been identified for it. No base quality information exists; no much larger clone differs at one position.

This clonotype was obtained from a woman aged 80 or over with acute or convalescent COVID-19. The sample consisted of peripheral blood. The V and J genes are TRBV10-1 and TRBJ2-7, with TRBD2 identical over 8 junction bases. CDR3 protein: CASSAAITSGEQYF. The nucleotide sequence is TGCGCCAGCAGTGCCGCTATTACTAGCGGCGAGCAGTACTTC.